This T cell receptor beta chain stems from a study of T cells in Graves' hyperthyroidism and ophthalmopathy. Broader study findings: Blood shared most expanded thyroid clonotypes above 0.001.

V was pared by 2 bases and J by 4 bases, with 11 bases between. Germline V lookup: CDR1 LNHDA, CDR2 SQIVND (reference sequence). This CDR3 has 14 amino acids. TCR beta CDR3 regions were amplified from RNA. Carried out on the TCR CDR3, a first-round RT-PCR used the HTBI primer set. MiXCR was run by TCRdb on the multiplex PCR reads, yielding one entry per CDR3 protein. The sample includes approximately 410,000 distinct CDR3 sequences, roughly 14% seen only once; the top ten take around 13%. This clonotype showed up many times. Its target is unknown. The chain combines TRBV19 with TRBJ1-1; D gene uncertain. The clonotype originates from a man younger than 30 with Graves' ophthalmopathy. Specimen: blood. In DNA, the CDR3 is TGTGCCAGTAGTATACGGTGGAGACTCACTGAAGCTTTCTTT. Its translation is CASSIRWRLTEAFF. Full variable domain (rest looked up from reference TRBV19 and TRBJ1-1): DGGITQSPKYLFRKEGQNVTLSCEQNLNHDAMYWYRQDPGQGLRLIYYSQIVNDFQKGDIAEGYSVSREKKESFPLTVTSAQKNPTAFYLCASSIRWRLTEAFFGQGTRLTVV.